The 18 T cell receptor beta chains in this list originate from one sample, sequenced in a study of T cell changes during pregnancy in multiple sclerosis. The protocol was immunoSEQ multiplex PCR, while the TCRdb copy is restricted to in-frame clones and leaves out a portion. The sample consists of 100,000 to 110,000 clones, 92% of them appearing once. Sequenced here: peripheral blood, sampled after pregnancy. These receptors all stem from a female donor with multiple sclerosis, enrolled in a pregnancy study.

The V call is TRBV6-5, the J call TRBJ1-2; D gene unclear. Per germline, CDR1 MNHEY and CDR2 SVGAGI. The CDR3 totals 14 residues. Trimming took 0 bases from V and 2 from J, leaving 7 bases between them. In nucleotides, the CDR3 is TGTGCCAGCAGTTACTCTTCGGAGAACTATGGCTACACCTTC. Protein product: CASSYSSENYGYTF.

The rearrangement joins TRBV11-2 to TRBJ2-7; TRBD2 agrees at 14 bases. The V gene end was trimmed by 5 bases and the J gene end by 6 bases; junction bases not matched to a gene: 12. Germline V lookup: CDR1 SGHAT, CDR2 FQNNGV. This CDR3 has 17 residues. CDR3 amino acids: CASSQGLAGASVPEQYF. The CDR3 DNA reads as TGTGCCAGCAGCCAGGGACTAGCGGGAGCTTCCGTACCCGAGCAGTACTTC.

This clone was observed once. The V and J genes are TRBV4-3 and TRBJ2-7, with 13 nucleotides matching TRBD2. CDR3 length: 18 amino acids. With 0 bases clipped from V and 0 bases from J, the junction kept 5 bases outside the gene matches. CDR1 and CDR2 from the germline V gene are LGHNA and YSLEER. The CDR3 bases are TGCGCCAGCAGCCAAGACGTAACTAGCGGGGGGGTCTCCTACGAGCAGTACTTC. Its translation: CASSQDVTSGGVSYEQYF.

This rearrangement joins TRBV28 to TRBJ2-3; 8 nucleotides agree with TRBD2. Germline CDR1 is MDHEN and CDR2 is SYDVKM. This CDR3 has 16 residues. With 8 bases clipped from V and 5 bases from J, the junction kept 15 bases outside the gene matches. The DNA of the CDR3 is TGTGCCAGCTCCTCCCACTCGGGAGGGCCCGGAGATACGCAGTATTTT. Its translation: CASSSHSGGPGDTQYF.

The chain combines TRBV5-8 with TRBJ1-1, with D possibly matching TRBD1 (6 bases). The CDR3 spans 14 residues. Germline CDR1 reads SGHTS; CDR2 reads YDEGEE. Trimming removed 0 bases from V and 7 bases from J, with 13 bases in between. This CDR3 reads CASSLDQGPIEAFF. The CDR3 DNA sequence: TGTGCCAGCAGCTTGGATCAGGGGCCTATTGAAGCTTTCTTT.

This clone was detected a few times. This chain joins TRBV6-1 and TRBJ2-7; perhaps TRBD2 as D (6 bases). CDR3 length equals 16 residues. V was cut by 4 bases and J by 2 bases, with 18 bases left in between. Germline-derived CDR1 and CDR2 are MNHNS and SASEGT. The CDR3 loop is CASSGRFGSGAYEQYF. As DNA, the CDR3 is TGTGCCAGCAGTGGACGCTTCGGTAGCGGAGCCTACGAGCAGTACTTC.

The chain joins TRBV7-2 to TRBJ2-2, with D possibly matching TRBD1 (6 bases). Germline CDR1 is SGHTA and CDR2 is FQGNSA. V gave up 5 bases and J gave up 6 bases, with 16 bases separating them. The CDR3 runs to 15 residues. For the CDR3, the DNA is TGTGCCAGCAGCCGAAACAGGGTAGAGGCCGGGGAGCTGTTTTTT. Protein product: CASSRNRVEAGELFF. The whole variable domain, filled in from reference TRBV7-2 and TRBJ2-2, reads GAGVSQSPSNKVTEKGKDVELRCDPISGHTALYWYRQSLGQGLEFLIYFQGNSAPDKSGLPSDRFSAERTGGSVSTLTIQRTQQEDSAVYLCASSRNRVEAGELFFGEGSRLTVL.

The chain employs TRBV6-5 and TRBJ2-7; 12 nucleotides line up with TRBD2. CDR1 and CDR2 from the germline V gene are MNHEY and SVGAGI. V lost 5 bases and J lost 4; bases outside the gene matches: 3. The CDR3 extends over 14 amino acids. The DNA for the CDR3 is TGTGCCAGCAGTCAGACTAGCGGGAGATACGAGCAGTACTTC. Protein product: CASSQTSGRYEQYF.

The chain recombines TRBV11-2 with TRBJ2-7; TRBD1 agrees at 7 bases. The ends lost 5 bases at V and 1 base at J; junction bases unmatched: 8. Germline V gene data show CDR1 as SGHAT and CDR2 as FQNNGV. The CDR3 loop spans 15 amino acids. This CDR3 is CASSTRDSLSYEQYF. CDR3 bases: TGTGCCAGCAGCACCCGGGACAGCCTTTCCTACGAGCAGTACTTC.

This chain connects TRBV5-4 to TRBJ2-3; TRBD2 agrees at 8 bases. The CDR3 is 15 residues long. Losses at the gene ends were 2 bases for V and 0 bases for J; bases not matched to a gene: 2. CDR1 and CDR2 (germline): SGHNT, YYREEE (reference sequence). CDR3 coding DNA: TGTGCCAGCAGCTTTAAGCGGGGGAGCACAGATACGCAGTATTTT. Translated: CASSFKRGSTDTQYF.

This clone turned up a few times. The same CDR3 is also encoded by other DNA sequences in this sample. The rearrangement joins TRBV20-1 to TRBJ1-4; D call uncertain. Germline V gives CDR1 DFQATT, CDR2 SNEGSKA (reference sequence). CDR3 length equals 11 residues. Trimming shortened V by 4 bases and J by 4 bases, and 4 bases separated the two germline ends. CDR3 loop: CSAKLNEKLFF. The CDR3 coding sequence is TGCAGTGCTAAGCTTAATGAAAAACTGTTTTTT.

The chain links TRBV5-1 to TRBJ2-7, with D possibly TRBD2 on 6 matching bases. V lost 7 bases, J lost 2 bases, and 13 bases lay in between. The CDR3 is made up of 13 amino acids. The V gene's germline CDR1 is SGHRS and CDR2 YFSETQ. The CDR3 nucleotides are TGCGCCAGCTCGGGAGTCCGGGCCTACGAGCAGTACTTC. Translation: CASSGVRAYEQYF. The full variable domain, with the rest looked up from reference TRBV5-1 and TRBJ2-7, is KAGVTQTPRYLIKTRGQQVTLSCSPISGHRSVSWYQQTPGQGLQFLFEYFSETQRNKGNFPGRFSGRQFSNSRSEMNVSTLELGDSALYLCASSGVRAYEQYFGPGTRLTVT.

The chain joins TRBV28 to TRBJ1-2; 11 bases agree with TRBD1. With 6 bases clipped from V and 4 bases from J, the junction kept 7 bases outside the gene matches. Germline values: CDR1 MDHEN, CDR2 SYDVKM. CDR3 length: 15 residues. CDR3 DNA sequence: TGTGCCAGCAGCCATTCCGGGACAGGGGGCTATGGCTACACCTTC. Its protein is CASSHSGTGGYGYTF.

This CDR3 reads CASSLQGVDNSPLHF. The CDR3 DNA is TGTGCCAGCAGCCTACAGGGGGTAGATAATTCACCCCTCCACTTT. The V call is TRBV5-4, the J call TRBJ1-6; 8 nucleotides agree with TRBD1. The CDR3 contains 15 residues. The germline V gene encodes CDR1 SGHNT and CDR2 YYREEE (reference sequence). The V and J ends lost 4 bases and 5 bases, in that order; junction bases with no gene match: 5.

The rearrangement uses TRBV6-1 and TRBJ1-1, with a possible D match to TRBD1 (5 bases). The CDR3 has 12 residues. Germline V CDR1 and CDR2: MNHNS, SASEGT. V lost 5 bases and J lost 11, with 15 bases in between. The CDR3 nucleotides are TGTGCCAGCAGTCCCGGGGGGGGTTGGGCTTTCTTT. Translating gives CASSPGGGWAFF.

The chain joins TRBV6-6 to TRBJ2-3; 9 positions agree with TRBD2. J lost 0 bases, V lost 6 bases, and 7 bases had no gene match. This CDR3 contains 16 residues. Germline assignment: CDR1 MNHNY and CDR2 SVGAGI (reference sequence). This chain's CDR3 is CASRPASGASTDTQYF. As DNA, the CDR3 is TGTGCCAGCAGGCCGGCTAGCGGGGCTAGCACAGATACGCAGTATTTT.

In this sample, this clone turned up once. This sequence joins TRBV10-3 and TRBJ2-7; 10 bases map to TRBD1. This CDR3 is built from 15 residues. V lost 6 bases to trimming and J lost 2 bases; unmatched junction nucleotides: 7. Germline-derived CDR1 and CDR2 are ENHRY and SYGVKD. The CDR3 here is CAIRRGDRGTYEQYF. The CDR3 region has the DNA TGTGCCATCAGGAGGGGGGACAGGGGAACCTACGAGCAGTACTTC.

CDR3 loop: CSVEGAGGYEQYF. The DNA for the CDR3 is TGCAGCGTTGAAGGGGCAGGGGGCTACGAGCAGTACTTC. The chain uses TRBV29-1 and TRBJ2-7; 7 nucleotides match TRBD1. Per germline, CDR1 SQVTM and CDR2 ANQGSEA. The junction had 3 bases not matched to a gene; V was cut back by 1 base and J by 3 bases. CDR3 size: 13 residues.